This TCR beta chain appears in the sequencing data of a study of blood T cell repertoires in COVID-19. Study context: Both acute and convalescent COVID-19 samples were obtained from the United States, Italy and Spain.

Study processing details: Counts of nucleated cells, estimated from reference gene primer amplification, were obtained. Here immunoSEQ multiplex PCR was the method, and the copy in TCRdb shows in-frame clones only, minus some. V and J calls and clone size come straight from that table; D and trimming were deduced from the DNA. Of about 83,000 clones in the sample, around 83% were seen once. Germline CDR1 SGHAT, CDR2 FQNNGV. V lost 4 bases and J lost 15; bases outside the gene matches: 11. This CDR3 region has 15 residues. This clonotype was obtained from a woman aged 80 or over in a cohort sampled during active or convalescent COVID-19. The sample consisted of peripheral blood. This rearrangement joins TRBV11-2 to TRBJ2-1; 14 positions match TRBD2. The CDR3 DNA reads TGTGCCAGCAGCTCCCGACTAGCGGGAGGGCCTGCTCTGTTCTTC. Amino acid sequence: CASSSRLAGGPALFF.